A single sample gave rise to the 16 T cell receptor beta chains below, sequenced in a study of T cell responses to AZD1222 COVID-19 vaccine. Method: immunoSEQ multiplex PCR; TCRdb's copy keeps in-frame clones and lacks some. The sample has roughly 26,000 clones, 88% seen once. Sequenced here: peripheral blood, sampled 28 days after the second AZD1222 dose. Receptors were obtained from an adult who received the AZD1222 COVID-19 vaccine.

The chain employs TRBV11-2 and TRBJ2-5, with 7 bases aligning to TRBD1. The CDR3 spans 13 residues. Germline trimming cut 5 bases from V and 4 bases from J; bases unmatched to any gene: 4. Germline CDR1 and CDR2: SGHAT and FQNNGV. The CDR3 region is CASSPHRGETQYF. The CDR3 DNA reads TGTGCCAGCAGCCCCCACAGGGGAGAGACCCAGTACTTC.

DNA for the CDR3: TGTGCCAGCAGAAACCTAGCGGGGGTGGACGAGCAGTACTTC. This sequence encodes CASRNLAGVDEQYF. The genes are TRBV6-5 and TRBJ2-7; 10 nucleotides agree with TRBD2. CDR1 MNHEY and CDR2 SVGAGI come from the germline V gene. Germline trimming cut 6 bases from V and 5 bases from J; bases unmatched to any gene: 7. The CDR3 is 14 amino acids.

The V gene is TRBV6-2 or TRBV6-3, the J gene TRBJ1-2; D is undetermined. The V end was cut by 6 bases, the J end by 7 bases, with 12 bases between. CDR1 MNHEY and CDR2 SVGEGT come from the germline V gene. The CDR3 spans 12 residues. CDR3 DNA sequence: TGTGCCAGCAGCCAAGAATTAAGTGGCTACACCTTC. Its translation: CASSQELSGYTF.

This chain links TRBV5-6 with TRBJ1-1; D call uncertain. This CDR3 spans 14 amino acids. CDR1 and CDR2 (germline): SGHDT, YYEEEE. V lost 1 base to trimming and J lost 4 bases, with 11 bases between them. This chain's CDR3 is CASSLPAGGTEAFF. CDR3 nucleotide sequence: TGTGCCAGCAGCTTGCCTGCAGGCGGCACTGAAGCTTTCTTT. The full variable domain, completed using reference TRBV5-6 and TRBJ1-1, is DAGVTQSPTHLIKTRGQQVTLRCSPKSGHDTVSWYQQALGQGPQFIFQYYEEEERQRGNFPDRFSGHQFPNYSSELNVNALLLGDSALYLCASSLPAGGTEAFFGQGTRLTVV.

The chain links TRBV27 to TRBJ2-1; a weak D match, TRBD2 (6 bases). The CDR3 runs to 12 residues. Germline V gene data show CDR1 as MNHEY and CDR2 as SMNVEV (reference sequence). With 10 bases removed from V and 8 bases from J, the gap between germline ends came to 15 bases. The CDR3 DNA follows: TGTGCCACCGGGGACTGGCCGCATGAGCAGTTCTTC. Translation gives CATGDWPHEQFF.

J is TRBJ2-7 and V is TRBV6-5, with 8 positions matching TRBD1. The CDR3 totals 13 residues. J lost 6 bases, V lost 4 bases, and 5 bases had no gene match. The V gene's germline CDR1 is MNHEY and CDR2 SVGAGI. This CDR3 reads CASSWTGQGEQYF. The CDR3, as DNA: TGTGCCAGCAGTTGGACAGGGCAGGGCGAGCAGTACTTC.

The V gene is TRBV18, the J gene TRBJ2-7, with D unresolved. V lost 2 bases and J 0 bases, leaving 11 bases between the germline ends. The CDR3 covers 15 residues. The V gene's germline CDR1 is KGHSH and CDR2 LQKENI. The DNA of the CDR3 is TGTGCCAGCTCACCAGTAGAATTAGGCTCCTACGAGCAGTACTTC. The encoded protein is CASSPVELGSYEQYF.

The chain joins TRBV7-9 to TRBJ1-2, with 9 bases fitting TRBD1. CDR1 and CDR2 from the germline V gene are SEHNR and FQNEAQ (reference sequence). Germline trimming cut 3 bases from V and 1 base from J; bases unmatched to any gene: 6. This CDR3 comprises 16 residues. CDR3 protein: CASSFDGTGINYGYTF. The CDR3, as DNA: TGTGCCAGCAGCTTCGATGGGACAGGGATTAACTATGGCTACACCTTC.

The chain employs TRBV4-1 and TRBJ2-3; no firm D call. The CDR3 consists of 15 residues. Germline values: CDR1 MGHRA, CDR2 YSYEKL. V was cut by 0 bases and J by 5 bases, with 12 bases left in between. CDR3 DNA: TGCGCCAGCAGCCAAGACCCGGAAGTAGTAGATACGCAGTATTTT. Translating it yields CASSQDPEVVDTQYF.

This clone occurred once. The rearrangement uses TRBV2 and TRBJ1-2; D not certain. The CDR3 length is 13 residues. The germline V gene encodes CDR1 SNHLY and CDR2 FYNNEI. With 2 bases removed from V and 5 bases from J, the gap between germline ends came to 9 bases. The CDR3 reads CASSESLGYGYTF. CDR3 coding DNA: TGTGCCAGCAGTGAAAGTCTTGGATATGGCTACACCTTC.

The J gene is TRBJ2-4, the V gene TRBV7-9, with a tentative D call TRBD1 (5 bases). Trimming stripped 1 base from V and 0 bases from J, with 10 bases between. Germline-derived CDR1 and CDR2 are SEHNR and FQNEAQ (reference sequence). The CDR3 covers 16 residues. CDR3 loop: CASSLGAGIAKNIQYF. The CDR3 nucleotides read TGTGCCAGCAGCTTAGGGGCAGGGATAGCCAAAAACATTCAGTACTTC.

The chain recombines TRBV24-1 with TRBJ2-3; maybe TRBD1 (5 bases). CDR3 length equals 13 residues. From germline, CDR1 is KGHDR and CDR2 SFDVKD. V shed 3 bases and J shed 6 bases, with 9 bases lying between them. CDR3 protein: CATSDHQGDTQYF. The CDR3 region has the DNA TGTGCCACCAGTGATCATCAGGGTGATACGCAGTATTTT.

This clone was seen just once. The chain recombines TRBV2 with TRBJ2-5; TRBD2 matches at 8 bases. V lost 1 base, J lost 4 bases, and 8 bases stayed unmatched. Germline V gene data show CDR1 as SNHLY and CDR2 as FYNNEI. This CDR3 region has 16 residues. The CDR3 is CASSEEGFSGVETQYF. The CDR3 nucleotides are TGTGCCAGCAGTGAAGAAGGTTTTAGCGGGGTAGAGACCCAGTACTTC.

The chain combines TRBV12-3 or TRBV12-4 with TRBJ2-1; D is unresolved. V was trimmed by 4 bases and J by 6 bases, leaving 4 bases between them. The CDR3 contains 11 residues. DNA for the CDR3: TGTGCCAGCAGTTCGAGCAATGAGCAGTTCTTC. This codes for CASSSSNEQFF.

The chain uses TRBV19 and TRBJ1-5; D may be TRBD1 (5 bases). Trimming shortened V by 0 bases and J by 4 bases, and 7 bases separated the two germline ends. The CDR3 consists of 14 residues. Per germline, CDR1 LNHDA and CDR2 SQIVND (reference sequence). DNA of the CDR3: TGTGCCAGTAGTATAGATGGGGGGAATCAGCCCCAGCATTTT. It specifies CASSIDGGNQPQHF.

CDR3 amino acids: CASSSRYEQYF. The CDR3, as DNA: TGTGCCAGCTCATCGAGGTACGAGCAGTACTTC. This chain uses TRBV18 with TRBJ2-7; D unclear. The V end lost 5 bases, the J end lost 4 bases, and 6 bases lay between the germline ends. Germline V gene lookup returns CDR1 KGHSH and CDR2 LQKENI. The CDR3 runs 11 residues. Variable domain in full (rest from reference TRBV18 and TRBJ2-7): NAGVMQNPRHLVRRRGQEARLRCSPMKGHSHVYWYRQLPEEGLKFMVYLQKENIIDESGMPKERFSAEFPKEGPSILRIQQVVRGDSAAYFCASSSRYEQYFGPGTRLTVT.